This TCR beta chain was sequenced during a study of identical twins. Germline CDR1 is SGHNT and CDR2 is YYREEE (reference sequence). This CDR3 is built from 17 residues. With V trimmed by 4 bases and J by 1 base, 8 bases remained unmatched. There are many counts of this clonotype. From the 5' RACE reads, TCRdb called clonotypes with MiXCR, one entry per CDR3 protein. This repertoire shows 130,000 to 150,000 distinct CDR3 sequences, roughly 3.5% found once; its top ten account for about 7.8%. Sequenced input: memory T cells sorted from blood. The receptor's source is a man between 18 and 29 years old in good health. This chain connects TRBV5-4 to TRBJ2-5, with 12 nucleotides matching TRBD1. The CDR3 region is CASSPFGTGGSQETQYF. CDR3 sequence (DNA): TGTGCCAGCAGCCCTTTCGGGACAGGGGGCAGCCAAGAGACCCAGTACTTC.